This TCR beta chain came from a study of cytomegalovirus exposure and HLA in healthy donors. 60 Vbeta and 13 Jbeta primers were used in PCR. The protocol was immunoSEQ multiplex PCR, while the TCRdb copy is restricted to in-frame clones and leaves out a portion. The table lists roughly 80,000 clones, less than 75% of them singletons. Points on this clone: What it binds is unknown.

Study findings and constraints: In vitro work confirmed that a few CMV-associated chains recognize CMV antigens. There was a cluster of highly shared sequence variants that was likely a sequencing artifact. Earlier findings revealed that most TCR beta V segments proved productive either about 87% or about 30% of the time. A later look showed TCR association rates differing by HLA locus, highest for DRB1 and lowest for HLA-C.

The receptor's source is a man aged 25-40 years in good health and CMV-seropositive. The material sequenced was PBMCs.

The CDR3 spells CASSQGWDFGTDTQYF. CDR3 DNA: TGCGCCAGCAGCCAAGGCTGGGACTTCGGCACAGATACGCAGTATTTT. The chain couples TRBV4-3 to TRBJ2-3; D may be TRBD2 (6 bases). This CDR3 is built from 16 residues. The V end was cut by 1 base, the J end by 1 base, with 12 bases between. Germline V CDR1 and CDR2: LGHNA, YSLEER.